One TCR beta chain is described in this entry. What it recognizes is unknown. The entry originates in a study of STAT3 mutations in large granular lymphocyte leukemia. Study-level background: Over half of T-LGLL patients had one or more immunosuppressive regimens.

Findings of the study overall: Suggested: STAT3 mutation was not the ancestral event for these clonal expansions. Every T-LGLL patient had at least one immunodominant TCRbeta clonotype.

This CDR3 is 13 amino acids long. The ends were cut back, 5 bases at V and 3 bases at J, with 12 bases in the middle. Germline CDR1 SGHRS, CDR2 YFSETQ. Profiled with immunoSEQ multiplex PCR; TCRdb holds only in-frame clones, not every one. The sample holds approximately 27,000 clones; about 83% are singletons and the top ten take over 25%. The chain combines TRBV5-1 with TRBJ2-7; the D gene could be TRBD1 or TRBD2 (5 bases each). The source is a woman aged 50 to 60 with T-cell large granular lymphocyte leukemia. Some clones in this sample may be carry-over from other donors' samples. The source material was peripheral blood mononuclear cells. CDR3 in DNA: TGCGCCAGCAGGACGGGACCACGCTACGAGCAGTACTTC. This codes for CASRTGPRYEQYF.